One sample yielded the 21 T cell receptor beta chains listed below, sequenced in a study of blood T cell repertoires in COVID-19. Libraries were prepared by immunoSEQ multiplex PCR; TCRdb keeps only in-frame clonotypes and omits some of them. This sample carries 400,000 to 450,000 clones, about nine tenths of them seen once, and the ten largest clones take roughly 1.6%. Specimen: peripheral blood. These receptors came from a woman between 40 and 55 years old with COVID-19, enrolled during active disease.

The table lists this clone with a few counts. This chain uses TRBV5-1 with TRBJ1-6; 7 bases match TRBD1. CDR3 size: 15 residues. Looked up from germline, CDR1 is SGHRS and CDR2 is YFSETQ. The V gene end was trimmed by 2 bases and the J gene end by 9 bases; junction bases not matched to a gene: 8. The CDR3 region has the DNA TGCGCCAGCAGCTTAACAGGGGTTCAGGGTTCACCCCTCCACTTT. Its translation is CASSLTGVQGSPLHF.

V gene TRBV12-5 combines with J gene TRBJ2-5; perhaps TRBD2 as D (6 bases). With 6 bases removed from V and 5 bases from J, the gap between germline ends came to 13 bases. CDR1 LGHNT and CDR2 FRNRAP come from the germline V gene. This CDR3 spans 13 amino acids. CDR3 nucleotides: TGTGCTAGTGGCCCCTCGGGAGTGGAGACCCAGTACTTC. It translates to CASGPSGVETQYF.

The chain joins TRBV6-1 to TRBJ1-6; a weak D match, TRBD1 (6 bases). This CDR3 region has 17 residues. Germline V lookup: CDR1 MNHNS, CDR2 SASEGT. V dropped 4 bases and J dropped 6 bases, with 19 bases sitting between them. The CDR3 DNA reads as TGTGCCAGCAGTGGCCCAGAGTCGGCAGGGGTTAATTCACCCCTCCACTTT. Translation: CASSGPESAGVNSPLHF.

CDR3 nucleotide sequence: TGTGCCAGCAGCTTAGCGGGGGGACAGGGGAGGGATCAGCCCCAGCATTTT. This gives the protein CASSLAGGQGRDQPQHF. This rearrangement joins TRBV7-2 to TRBJ1-5; TRBD1 matches at 10 bases. The V segment lost 0 bases and the J segment 5 bases; nucleotides outside the gene matches: 7. The V gene's germline CDR1 is SGHTA and CDR2 FQGNSA. This CDR3 is built from 17 residues.

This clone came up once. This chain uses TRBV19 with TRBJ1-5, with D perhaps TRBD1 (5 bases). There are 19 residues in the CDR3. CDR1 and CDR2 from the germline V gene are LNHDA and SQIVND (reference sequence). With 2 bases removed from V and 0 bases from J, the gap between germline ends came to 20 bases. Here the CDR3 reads CASSILFGQGRRSNQPQHF. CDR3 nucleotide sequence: TGTGCCAGTAGTATATTATTCGGGCAGGGCAGGCGTAGCAATCAGCCCCAGCATTTT.

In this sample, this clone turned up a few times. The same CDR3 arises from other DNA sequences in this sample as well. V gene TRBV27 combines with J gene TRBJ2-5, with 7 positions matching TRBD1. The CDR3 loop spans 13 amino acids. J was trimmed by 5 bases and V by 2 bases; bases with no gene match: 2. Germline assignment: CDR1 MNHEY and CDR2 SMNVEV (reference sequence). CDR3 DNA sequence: TGTGCCAGCAGTTTACGCAGGGGGGAGACCCAGTACTTC. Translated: CASSLRRGETQYF.

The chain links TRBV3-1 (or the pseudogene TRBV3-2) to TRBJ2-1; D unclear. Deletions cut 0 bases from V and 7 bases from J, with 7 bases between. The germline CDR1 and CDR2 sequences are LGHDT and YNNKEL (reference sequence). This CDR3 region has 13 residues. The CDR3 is CASSQDRLNEQFF. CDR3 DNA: TGTGCCAGCAGCCAAGATAGACTGAATGAGCAGTTCTTC.

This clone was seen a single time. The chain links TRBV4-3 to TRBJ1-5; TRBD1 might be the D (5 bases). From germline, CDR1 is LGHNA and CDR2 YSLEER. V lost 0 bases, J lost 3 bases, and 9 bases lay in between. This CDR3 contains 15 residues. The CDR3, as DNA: TGCGCCAGCAGCCAAGATGGAGGGGCCAATCAGCCCCAGCATTTT. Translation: CASSQDGGANQPQHF.

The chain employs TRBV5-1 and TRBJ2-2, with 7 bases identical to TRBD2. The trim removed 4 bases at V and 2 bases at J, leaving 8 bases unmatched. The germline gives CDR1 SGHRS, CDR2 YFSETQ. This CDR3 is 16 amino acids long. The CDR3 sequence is CASSREGSGNTGELFF. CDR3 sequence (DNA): TGCGCCAGCAGCAGGGAGGGTAGCGGAAACACCGGGGAGCTGTTTTTT.

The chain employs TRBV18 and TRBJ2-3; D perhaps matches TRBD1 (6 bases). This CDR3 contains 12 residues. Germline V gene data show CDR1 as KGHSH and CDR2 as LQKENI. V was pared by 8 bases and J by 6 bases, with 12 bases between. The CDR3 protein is CASGQIRDTQYF. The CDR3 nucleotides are TGTGCCAGCGGACAGATCCGGGATACGCAGTATTTT.

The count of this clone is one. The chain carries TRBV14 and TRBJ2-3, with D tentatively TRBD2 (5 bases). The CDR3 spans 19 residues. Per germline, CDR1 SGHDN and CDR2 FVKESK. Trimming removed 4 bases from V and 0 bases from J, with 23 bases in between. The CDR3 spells CASSRAIPYEEASTDTQYF. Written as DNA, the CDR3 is TGTGCCAGCAGCCGGGCTATTCCTTACGAGGAGGCGAGCACAGATACGCAGTATTTT.

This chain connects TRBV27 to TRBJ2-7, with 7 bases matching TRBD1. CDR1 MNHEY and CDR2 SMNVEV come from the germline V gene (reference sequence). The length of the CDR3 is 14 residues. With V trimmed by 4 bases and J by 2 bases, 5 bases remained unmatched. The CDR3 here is CASSSSGQPYEQYF. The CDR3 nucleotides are TGTGCCAGCAGTTCCTCGGGACAGCCCTACGAGCAGTACTTC.

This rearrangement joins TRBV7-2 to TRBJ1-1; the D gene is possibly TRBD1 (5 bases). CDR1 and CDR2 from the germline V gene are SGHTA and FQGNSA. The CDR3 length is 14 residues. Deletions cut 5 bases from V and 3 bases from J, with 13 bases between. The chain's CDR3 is CASSPRPGYTEAFF. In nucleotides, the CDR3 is TGTGCCAGCAGCCCCCGACCAGGGTACACTGAAGCTTTCTTT.

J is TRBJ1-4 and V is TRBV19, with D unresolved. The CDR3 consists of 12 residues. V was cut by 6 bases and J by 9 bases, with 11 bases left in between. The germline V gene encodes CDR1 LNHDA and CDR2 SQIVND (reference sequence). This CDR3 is CASREGGKKLFF. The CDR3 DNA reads TGTGCCAGTAGAGAGGGTGGGAAAAAACTGTTTTTT.

CDR3 in amino acids: CASSRIGETQYF. CDR3 in DNA: TGTGCCAGCAGCAGGATCGGAGAGACCCAGTACTTC. V gene TRBV27 combines with J gene TRBJ2-5; D uncertain. The CDR3 contains 12 residues. CDR1 and CDR2 (germline): MNHEY, SMNVEV (reference sequence). V gave up 6 bases and J gave up 4 bases, with 9 bases separating them.

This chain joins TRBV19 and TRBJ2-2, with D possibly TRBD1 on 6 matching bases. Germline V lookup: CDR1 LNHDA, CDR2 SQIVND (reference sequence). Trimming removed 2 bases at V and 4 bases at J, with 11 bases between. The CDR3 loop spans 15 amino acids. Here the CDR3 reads CASSIIPGATGELFF. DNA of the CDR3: TGTGCCAGTAGTATAATCCCAGGGGCCACCGGGGAGCTGTTTTTT. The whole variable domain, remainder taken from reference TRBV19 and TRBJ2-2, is DGGITQSPKYLFRKEGQNVTLSCEQNLNHDAMYWYRQDPGQGLRLIYYSQIVNDFQKGDIAEGYSVSREKKESFPLTVTSAQKNPTAFYLCASSIIPGATGELFFGEGSRLTVL.

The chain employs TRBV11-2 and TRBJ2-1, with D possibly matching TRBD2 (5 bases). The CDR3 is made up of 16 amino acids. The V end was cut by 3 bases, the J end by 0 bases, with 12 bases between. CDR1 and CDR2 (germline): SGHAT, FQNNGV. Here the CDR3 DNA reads TGTGCCAGCAGCTTCGGACTTAAAAGCTCCTACAATGAGCAGTTCTTC. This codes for CASSFGLKSSYNEQFF.

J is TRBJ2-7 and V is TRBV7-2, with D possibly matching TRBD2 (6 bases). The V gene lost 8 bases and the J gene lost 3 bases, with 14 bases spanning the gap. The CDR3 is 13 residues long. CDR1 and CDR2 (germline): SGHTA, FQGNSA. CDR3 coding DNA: TGTGCCAGCCGGAGGGGTTTAGACTACGAGCAGTACTTC. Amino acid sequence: CASRRGLDYEQYF.

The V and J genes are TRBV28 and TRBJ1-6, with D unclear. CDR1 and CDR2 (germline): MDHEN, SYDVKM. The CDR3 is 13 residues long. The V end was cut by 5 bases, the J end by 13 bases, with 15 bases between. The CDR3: CASSRAPTRPLHF. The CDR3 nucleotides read TGTGCCAGCAGTAGAGCCCCGACAAGGCCCCTCCACTTT.

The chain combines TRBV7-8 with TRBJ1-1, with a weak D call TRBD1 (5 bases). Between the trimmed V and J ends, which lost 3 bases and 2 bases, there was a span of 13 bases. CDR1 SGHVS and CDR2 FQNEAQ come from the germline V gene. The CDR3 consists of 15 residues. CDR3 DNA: TGTGCCAGCAGCTTTAGGGGAGGGGCAAACACTGAAGCTTTCTTT. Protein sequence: CASSFRGGANTEAFF.

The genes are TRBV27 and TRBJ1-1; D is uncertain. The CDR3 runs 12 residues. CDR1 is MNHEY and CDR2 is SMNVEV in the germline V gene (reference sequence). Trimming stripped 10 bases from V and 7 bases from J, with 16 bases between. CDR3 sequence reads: CATRGWRGEAFF. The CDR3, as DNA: TGTGCCACCCGAGGGTGGCGCGGTGAAGCTTTCTTT.